This TCR beta chain was found in a study of blood T cell repertoires in COVID-19. The CDR3 consists of 15 residues. Germline-derived CDR1 and CDR2 are MDHEN and SYDVKM. V was clipped by 5 bases and J by 5 bases; unmatched bases: 12. The protocol was immunoSEQ multiplex PCR, while the TCRdb copy is restricted to in-frame clones and leaves out a portion. The profile covers more than 200,000 clones, with around 80% appearing a single time and approximately 10% taken by the ten largest. Input material: peripheral blood. The chain joins TRBV28 to TRBJ2-7; 7 positions agree with TRBD1. The TCR originated in a woman older than 75 with COVID-19, enrolled during active disease. Written as DNA, the CDR3 is TGTGCCAGCAGTCCGTACAGGGGTGCTACTGACGAGCAGTACTTC. Residues: CASSPYRGATDEQYF.